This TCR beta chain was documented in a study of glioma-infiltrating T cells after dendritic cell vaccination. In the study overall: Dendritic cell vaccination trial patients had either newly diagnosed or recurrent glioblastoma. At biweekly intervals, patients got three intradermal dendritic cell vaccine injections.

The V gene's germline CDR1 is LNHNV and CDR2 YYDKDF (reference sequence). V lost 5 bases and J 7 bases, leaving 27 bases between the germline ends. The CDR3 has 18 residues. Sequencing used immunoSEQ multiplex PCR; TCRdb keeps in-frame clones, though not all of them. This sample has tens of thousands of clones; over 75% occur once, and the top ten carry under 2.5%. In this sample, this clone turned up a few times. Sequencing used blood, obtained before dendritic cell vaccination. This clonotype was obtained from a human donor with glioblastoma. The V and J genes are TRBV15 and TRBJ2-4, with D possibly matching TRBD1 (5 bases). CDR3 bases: TGTGCCACCAGCCTCCAAAAGTGGGGCTTATTTTCGGAGAACATTCAGTACTTC. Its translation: CATSLQKWGLFSENIQYF.